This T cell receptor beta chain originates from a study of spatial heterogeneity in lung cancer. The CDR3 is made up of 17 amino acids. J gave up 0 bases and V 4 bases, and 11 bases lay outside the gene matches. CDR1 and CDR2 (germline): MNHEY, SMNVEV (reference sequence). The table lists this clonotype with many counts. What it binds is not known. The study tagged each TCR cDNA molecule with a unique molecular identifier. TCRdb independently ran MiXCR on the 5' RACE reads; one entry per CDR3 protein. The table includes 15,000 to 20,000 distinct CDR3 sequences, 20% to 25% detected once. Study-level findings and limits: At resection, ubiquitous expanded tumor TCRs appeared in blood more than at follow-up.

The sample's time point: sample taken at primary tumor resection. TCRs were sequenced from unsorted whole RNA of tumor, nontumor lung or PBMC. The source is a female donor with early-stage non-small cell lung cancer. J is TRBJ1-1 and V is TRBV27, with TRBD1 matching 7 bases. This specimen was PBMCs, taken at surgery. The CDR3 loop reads CASSSRQGPILNTEAFF. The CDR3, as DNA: TGTGCCAGCAGTTCCAGACAGGGCCCTATATTGAACACTGAAGCTTTCTTT.